A selection of T cell receptor beta chains follows, all from one sample in a study of shared clonotypes between healthy human individuals. Only in-frame clones appear in the TCRdb table, and some are missing; sequencing was by immunoSEQ multiplex PCR. Of fewer than 1.8 million clones in the sample, 98% are singletons; the top ten hold about 0.34%. Sequencing was carried out using naive CD4+ T cells sorted from blood. The origin of the receptors is a young man in good health. Each CDR3 is given with its conserved first and last residue. D genes are given only for firm matches. Clone size is not always given. Where it is, it says once, few, many or a class for expanded clones.

clone_size: -
v_call: TRBV7-9
j_call: TRBJ1-3
d_call: -
cdr3_nt: TGTGCCAGCGTAAAAGCGAGGGGATCAGCTGGAAACACCATATATTTT
cdr3_aa: CASVKARGSAGNTIYF

clone_size: -
v_call: TRBV4-3
j_call: TRBJ2-5
d_call: TRBD2
cdr3_nt: TGCGCCAGCAGCCACGGACTAGCGGAGGGGGAAGAGACCCAGTACTTC
cdr3_aa: CASSHGLAEGEETQYF

clone_size: -
v_call: TRBV5-1
j_call: TRBJ2-3
d_call: -
cdr3_nt: TGCGCCAGCAGCAGATCGTTGGGGGCCCAGGGAGATACGCAGTATTTT
cdr3_aa: CASSRSLGAQGDTQYF

clone_size: -
v_call: TRBV7-9
j_call: TRBJ1-5
d_call: -
cdr3_nt: TGTGCCAGCAGCTATTCCCATAGCAGGGCCAGGAGCAATCAGCCCCAGCATTTT
cdr3_aa: CASSYSHSRARSNQPQHF

clone_size: -
v_call: TRBV4-1
j_call: TRBJ2-7
d_call: -
cdr3_nt: TGCGCCAGCAGCCAAGAAATTAAGACTAAACTCTACGAGCAGTACTTC
cdr3_aa: CASSQEIKTKLYEQYF

clone_size: -
v_call: TRBV11-2
j_call: TRBJ1-5
d_call: -
cdr3_nt: TGTGCCAGCAGCAGCGGTCAGGGCAGTTATCAGCCCCAGCATTTT
cdr3_aa: CASSSGQGSYQPQHF

clone_size: -
v_call: TRBV28
j_call: TRBJ2-1
d_call: TRBD1
cdr3_nt: TGTGCCAGCAGCTCCACCGACAGGGGCCAGTTCTTC
cdr3_aa: CASSSTDRGQFF

clone_size: -
v_call: TRBV9
j_call: TRBJ2-2
d_call: -
cdr3_nt: TGTGCCAGCAGCGTAGTTGGCGAGGACACCGGGGAGCTGTTTTTT
cdr3_aa: CASSVVGEDTGELFF

clone_size: -
v_call: TRBV4-2
j_call: TRBJ2-1
d_call: TRBD2
cdr3_nt: TGTGCCAGCAGCCAAGAAGGGCCGCGGGAGATTGAGCAGTTCTTC
cdr3_aa: CASSQEGPREIEQFF

clone_size: once
v_call: TRBV4-3
j_call: TRBJ2-5
d_call: -
cdr3_nt: TGCGCCAGCAGCCAAGTGGCAGGGACCCAAGAGACCCAGTACTTC
cdr3_aa: CASSQVAGTQETQYF

clone_size: -
v_call: TRBV2
j_call: TRBJ2-1
d_call: TRBD2
cdr3_nt: TGTGCCAGCTGCCTTAATGGCGGGAGGGCCTACAATGAGCAGTTCTTC
cdr3_aa: CASCLNGGRAYNEQFF

clone_size: -
v_call: TRBV5-1
j_call: TRBJ2-3
d_call: -
cdr3_nt: TGCGCCAGCAGGTTCGGCGGGGAAGATACGCAGTATTTT
cdr3_aa: CASRFGGEDTQYF

clone_size: -
v_call: TRBV14
j_call: TRBJ2-7
d_call: -
cdr3_nt: TGTGCCAGCAGCATAGGGCCGGGGCCCTACGAGCAGTACTTC
cdr3_aa: CASSIGPGPYEQYF

clone_size: -
v_call: TRBV2
j_call: TRBJ2-3
d_call: -
cdr3_nt: TGTGCCAGCAGTGCTAGCAGAGGTTACACAGATACGCAGTATTTT
cdr3_aa: CASSASRGYTDTQYF

clone_size: -
v_call: TRBV19
j_call: TRBJ2-7
d_call: TRBD2
cdr3_nt: TGTGCCAGTAGTATTCTAGCGGGAGGCTACGAGCAGTACTTC
cdr3_aa: CASSILAGGYEQYF

clone_size: -
v_call: TRBV6-1
j_call: TRBJ2-1
d_call: TRBD2
cdr3_nt: TGTGCCAGCAGTCGGACTAGTCTCTATAATGAGCAGTTCTTC
cdr3_aa: CASSRTSLYNEQFF

clone_size: -
v_call: TRBV27
j_call: TRBJ2-2
d_call: -
cdr3_nt: TGTGCCAGCAGTTTATCGTTAGCGGCTTTGAACACCGGGGAGCTGTTTTTT
cdr3_aa: CASSLSLAALNTGELFF

clone_size: -
v_call: TRBV2
j_call: TRBJ1-1
d_call: -
cdr3_nt: TGTGCCAGCAGTGCGGCGGTTTCTGAAGCTTTCTTT
cdr3_aa: CASSAAVSEAFF

clone_size: once
v_call: TRBV10-3
j_call: TRBJ2-6
d_call: TRBD2
cdr3_nt: TGTGCCATCAGTGCCCCACTCACTAGCGGGAGATCAGGTGGGGCCAACGTCCTGACTTTC
cdr3_aa: CAISAPLTSGRSGGANVLTF

clone_size: -
v_call: TRBV11-2
j_call: TRBJ1-3
d_call: -
cdr3_nt: TGTGCCAGCAGCCCCCGGGGGTTTGGAGGCGTCTCTGGAAACACCATATATTTT
cdr3_aa: CASSPRGFGGVSGNTIYF

clone_size: -
v_call: TRBV5-4
j_call: TRBJ2-1
d_call: TRBD1
cdr3_nt: TGTGCCAGCAGCTCTACCGCCGGGACAGGGTCGAATGAGCAGTTCTTC
cdr3_aa: CASSSTAGTGSNEQFF

clone_size: -
v_call: TRBV19
j_call: TRBJ2-5
d_call: -
cdr3_nt: TGTGCCAGTAGTATCCCCGGGAGCAGTAAGACCCAGTACTTC
cdr3_aa: CASSIPGSSKTQYF

clone_size: once
v_call: TRBV4-3
j_call: TRBJ2-7
d_call: -
cdr3_nt: TGCGCCAGCAGCCAGGAAAGGGACTACGAGCAGTACTTC
cdr3_aa: CASSQERDYEQYF

clone_size: -
v_call: TRBV9
j_call: TRBJ1-1
d_call: -
cdr3_nt: TGTGCCAGCAGTCTTCGGGGGCTCGGTGAAGCTTTCTTT
cdr3_aa: CASSLRGLGEAFF

clone_size: once
v_call: TRBV9
j_call: TRBJ2-2
d_call: -
cdr3_nt: TGTGCCAGCAGCAGCTTGGGTTCCACCGGGGAGCTGTTTTTT
cdr3_aa: CASSSLGSTGELFF

clone_size: -
v_call: TRBV5-1
j_call: TRBJ2-7
d_call: -
cdr3_nt: TGCGCCAGCAAACCCTCCCAGGGACCCGCCTCCTACGAGCAGTACTTC
cdr3_aa: CASKPSQGPASYEQYF

clone_size: -
v_call: TRBV27
j_call: TRBJ2-6
d_call: -
cdr3_nt: TGTGCCAGCACCGGCTCTGGGGCCAACGTCCTGACTTTC
cdr3_aa: CASTGSGANVLTF

clone_size: -
v_call: TRBV28
j_call: TRBJ2-1
d_call: -
cdr3_nt: TGTGCCAGCAGTTCACAGGGTGCGGAGACCTACAATGAGCAGTTCTTC
cdr3_aa: CASSSQGAETYNEQFF

clone_size: few
v_call: TRBV28
j_call: TRBJ1-5
d_call: -
cdr3_nt: TGTGCCAGCAGTCCGCTCGGGAATCAGCCCCAGCATTTT
cdr3_aa: CASSPLGNQPQHF

clone_size: -
v_call: TRBV28
j_call: TRBJ1-2
d_call: -
cdr3_nt: TGTGCCAGCAGTTTGGGGGGTGGCTACACCTTC
cdr3_aa: CASSLGGGYTF

clone_size: -
v_call: TRBV28
j_call: TRBJ1-5
d_call: -
cdr3_nt: TGTGCCAGCACCAGGACAGCTAATCAGCCCCAGCATTTT
cdr3_aa: CASTRTANQPQHF

clone_size: -
v_call: TRBV5-4
j_call: TRBJ2-1
d_call: TRBD1
cdr3_nt: TGTGCCAGCAGCTCGTCCGCAAGGGGGCGCTACAATGAGCAGTTCTTC
cdr3_aa: CASSSSARGRYNEQFF